Sequencing of this TCR beta chain was carried out in a study of regulatory T cells in long-lasting Graves disease. This CDR3 comprises 15 residues. Germline CDR1 and CDR2: SGHDT and YYEEEE. Deletions cut 4 bases from V and 6 bases from J, with 16 bases between. Time point indicated: newly diagnosed GD, antithyroid drugs for less than 3 months. RNA extracted from PBMCs served as the sequencing template. Researchers made TCR beta libraries by using iRepertoire HTBI primers and running Arm-PCR on CDR3 regions. TCRdb passed the multiplex PCR reads through MiXCR, listing each CDR3 protein once. Of hundreds of thousands of distinct CDR3 sequences detected, approximately 16% appear once; the ten largest clones hold less than 35%. General observations from the study: A reduction in accuracy may have resulted from the small sample size.

With regard to this clonotype: Its antigen is undetermined.

The same sample was also used in a study of T cells in Graves' hyperthyroidism and ophthalmopathy.

This TCR was recovered from a man in his forties with Graves disease. The starting material was peripheral blood mononuclear cells (PBMCs), obtained at new diagnosis, from a patient treated with antithyroid drugs. This rearrangement joins TRBV5-6 to TRBJ2-2, with D perhaps TRBD1 (6 bases). CDR3 sequence (DNA): TGTGCCAGCAGCAAGCTTAGGGGGTTTTCCGGGGAGCTGTTTTTT. This codes for CASSKLRGFSGELFF.